These 28 T cell receptor beta chains originate from one sample sequenced in a study of technical replicates of blood from several donors. Assay: immunoSEQ multiplex PCR; the TCRdb copy retains only in-frame clones and omits some. The sample contains some 80,000 clones, around 92% of which appear only once. Sequencing input: T cells isolated from PBMCs. These TCRs come from a human donor in good health.

V is TRBV9 and J is TRBJ2-1; 8 bases line up with TRBD2. The CDR3 has 15 residues. Germline-derived CDR1 and CDR2 are SGDLS and YYNGEE. The junction had 7 bases not matched to a gene; V was cut back by 1 base and J by 7 bases. CDR3 in DNA: TGTGCCAGCAGCGTACTGGAGCGGGAGATAAATGAGCAGTTCTTC. Protein: CASSVLEREINEQFF.

This chain joins TRBV6-5 and TRBJ2-7; TRBD1 is a possible D gene (6 bases). V was clipped by 5 bases and J by 0 bases, with 11 bases between them. Germline V gene lookup returns CDR1 MNHEY and CDR2 SVGAGI. This CDR3 comprises 14 residues. This CDR3 is CASSTPDSSYEQYF. The DNA of the CDR3 is TGTGCCAGCAGTACCCCGGACAGCTCCTACGAGCAGTACTTC.

The genes are TRBV7-2 and TRBJ1-2; 8 bases agree with TRBD1. CDR1 and CDR2 from the germline V gene are SGHTA and FQGNSA. The CDR3 is made up of 13 amino acids. Losses at the gene ends were 5 bases for V and 7 bases for J; bases not matched to a gene: 6. The CDR3 nucleotides are TGTGCCAGCAGCCTCTGGGACAGGTCTGGCTACACCTTC. Its translation is CASSLWDRSGYTF.

The J gene is TRBJ2-1, the V gene TRBV5-4, with 8 bases that match TRBD2. Germline-derived CDR1 and CDR2 are SGHNT and YYREEE (reference sequence). Trimming cost V 3 bases and J 4 bases; bases outside gene matches: 15. The CDR3 extends over 18 amino acids. This chain's CDR3 is CASSSTKKRETVYNEQFF. The CDR3 nucleotides read TGTGCCAGCAGCTCGACCAAAAAGCGGGAGACGGTATACAATGAGCAGTTCTTC.

V usage is TRBV9 and J usage is TRBJ2-5; 9 bases are a match to TRBD2. In germline, CDR1 is SGDLS, CDR2 YYNGEE. The CDR3 has 14 amino acids. V lost 4 bases and J lost 3; bases outside the gene matches: 4. The CDR3 spells CASSLGGREETQYF. The DNA for the CDR3 is TGTGCCAGCAGCTTAGGCGGGAGGGAAGAGACCCAGTACTTC.

The V and J genes are TRBV12-5 and TRBJ2-3, with D unclear. This CDR3 is 16 amino acids long. V gave up 2 bases and J gave up 8 bases, with 20 bases separating them. Germline V lookup: CDR1 LGHNT, CDR2 FRNRAP. The DNA of the CDR3 is TGTGCTAGTGGTTTGCCAAATACTACTACTGTTCGTACGCAGTATTTT. This codes for CASGLPNTTTVRTQYF.

This chain links TRBV10-3 with TRBJ2-7; the match to TRBD2 covers 7 bases. V shed 6 bases and J 3 bases; nucleotides not matched to a gene: 5. This CDR3 contains 13 residues. Germline-derived CDR1 and CDR2 are ENHRY and SYGVKD. The CDR3 region is CAISLGEGYEQYF. The CDR3 nucleotides are TGTGCCATCAGCCTTGGGGAGGGCTACGAGCAGTACTTC.

The rearrangement links TRBV27 to TRBJ1-1; TRBD1 agrees at 8 bases. Germline CDR1 and CDR2: MNHEY and SMNVEV (reference sequence). The CDR3 extends over 14 amino acids. The ends lost 3 bases at V and 4 bases at J; junction bases unmatched: 4. CDR3: CASSFGTGGTEAFF. The CDR3 bases are TGTGCCAGCAGTTTTGGAACAGGGGGCACTGAAGCTTTCTTT.

This rearrangement joins TRBV9 to TRBJ2-5; tentative D call: TRBD2 (5 bases). Germline lookup yields CDR1 SGDLS and CDR2 YYNGEE. V was pared by 4 bases and J by 1 base, with 14 bases between. This CDR3 region has 15 residues. The CDR3 nucleotides read TGTGCCAGCAGCCCGGTCGGGGATTTCCAAGAGACCCAGTACTTC. This sequence encodes CASSPVGDFQETQYF. Using reference TRBV9 and TRBJ2-5 for the parts outside the CDR3, the full variable domain is DSGVTQTPKHLITATGQRVTLRCSPRSGDLSVYWYQQSLDQGLQFLIQYYNGEERAKGNILERFSAQQFPDLHSELNLSSLELGDSALYFCASSPVGDFQETQYFGPGTRLLVL.

The V and J genes are TRBV29-1 and TRBJ2-3, with D possibly TRBD1 on 5 matching bases. Germline V gene sequence: CDR1 SQVTM, CDR2 ANQGSEA. This CDR3 region has 13 residues. V was pared by 4 bases and J by 2 bases, with 10 bases between. The CDR3 loop reads CSVVQGATDTQYF. The CDR3 DNA follows: TGCAGCGTTGTTCAGGGTGCCACAGATACGCAGTATTTT.

The rearrangement joins TRBV16 to TRBJ2-2; TRBD2 might be the D (5 bases). Germline V lookup: CDR1 KGHSY, CDR2 FQNENV. Trimming removed 0 bases from V and 9 bases from J, with 8 bases in between. The CDR3 extends over 13 amino acids. The CDR3 loop is CASSQSLGRELFF. In nucleotides, the CDR3 is TGTGCCAGCAGCCAATCACTAGGACGGGAGCTGTTTTTT.

The CDR3 sequence: CASSEAPFPRGTDSNQPQHF. For the CDR3, the DNA is TGTGCCAGCAGTGAAGCACCCTTTCCTAGGGGGACGGATAGCAATCAGCCCCAGCATTTT. This chain uses TRBV6-1 with TRBJ1-5; D might be TRBD1 (6 bases). The CDR3 totals 20 residues. V shed 0 bases and J shed 0 bases, with 21 bases lying between them. CDR1 is MNHNS, CDR2 SASEGT, per germline.

The DNA for the CDR3 is TGTGCCTGGAGTACGGACATTTCTCCTAACTATGGCTACACCTTC. Its translation: CAWSTDISPNYGYTF. The rearrangement joins TRBV30 to TRBJ1-2; D perhaps matches TRBD1 (5 bases). The CDR3 totals 15 residues. Germline V gene lookup returns CDR1 GTSNPN and CDR2 SVGIG (reference sequence). Deletions cut 2 bases from V and 0 bases from J, with 13 bases between. Based on the CDR3 plus reference TRBV30 and TRBJ1-2, the full variable domain is SQTIHQWPATLVQPVGSPLSLECTVEGTSNPNLYWYRQAAGRGLQLLFYSVGIGQISSEVPQNLSASRPQDRQFILSSKKLLLSDSGFYLCAWSTDISPNYGYTFGSGTRLTVV.

The rearrangement uses TRBV15 and TRBJ2-1; 7 nucleotides line up with TRBD2. With 9 bases clipped from V and 8 bases from J, the junction kept 10 bases outside the gene matches. The CDR3 loop spans 13 amino acids. The germline CDR1 and CDR2 sequences are LNHNV and YYDKDF (reference sequence). CDR3 in amino acids: CATGLAVRDEQFF. DNA for the CDR3: TGTGCCACGGGTCTAGCGGTGAGGGATGAGCAGTTCTTC. The full variable domain, its missing parts supplied by reference TRBV15 and TRBJ2-1, is DAMVIQNPRYQVTQFGKPVTLSCSQTLNHNVMYWYQQKSSQAPKLLFHYYDKDFNNEADTPDNFQSRRPNTSFCFLDIRSPGLGDTAMYLCATGLAVRDEQFFGPGTRLTVL.

V is TRBV4-1 and J is TRBJ1-1; 7 bases line up with TRBD1. Trimming at V came to 2 bases and at J to 5 bases, leaving 11 bases not matched to a gene. Per germline, CDR1 MGHRA and CDR2 YSYEKL. CDR3 size: 16 residues. The CDR3 DNA sequence: TGCGCCAGCAGCCAATCAAGAGGGACAGCCATTACTGAAGCTTTCTTT. This translates into CASSQSRGTAITEAFF.

The V gene is TRBV5-4, the J gene TRBJ1-1; perhaps TRBD1 as D (5 bases). The CDR3 runs 16 residues. The germline V gene has CDR1 SGHNT and CDR2 YYREEE (reference sequence). Trimming took 2 bases from V and 0 from J, leaving 14 bases between them. CDR3 DNA sequence: TGTGCCAGCAGCTTCGCGGGACTCTCCATGAACACTGAAGCTTTCTTT. Its protein is CASSFAGLSMNTEAFF. Together with reference TRBV5-4 and TRBJ1-1, the CDR3 gives the full variable domain: ETGVTQSPTHLIKTRGQQVTLRCSSQSGHNTVSWYQQALGQGPQFIFQYYREEENGRGNFPPRFSGLQFPNYSSELNVNALELDDSALYLCASSFAGLSMNTEAFFGQGTRLTVV.

The CDR3 bases are TGTGCCAGCACCCCAGGAGGTGGAAACACCATATATTTT. Protein sequence: CASTPGGGNTIYF. The rearrangement uses TRBV28 and TRBJ1-3; D unresolved. CDR1 is MDHEN, CDR2 SYDVKM, per germline. The CDR3 covers 13 residues. With 7 bases removed from V and 3 bases from J, the gap between germline ends came to 10 bases.

The V call is TRBV25-1, the J call TRBJ2-5; D uncertain. Germline CDR1 reads MGHDK; CDR2 reads SYGVNS. This CDR3 has 14 residues. Trimming took 3 bases from V and 5 from J, leaving 13 bases between them. The CDR3 DNA reads as TGTGCCAGCAGTGATCTAGTATCAAGGGAGACCCAGTACTTC. Its translation: CASSDLVSRETQYF.

This clone was recorded only once. V and J are TRBV7-9 and TRBJ2-3; D may be TRBD1 (5 bases). The CDR3 spans 15 residues. Germline CDR1 reads SEHNR; CDR2 reads FQNEAQ (reference sequence). The ends were cut back, 6 bases at V and 3 bases at J, with 16 bases in the middle. CDR3 region: CASRLGDFGTDTQYF. CDR3 bases: TGTGCCAGCAGGCTAGGGGATTTCGGGACAGATACGCAGTATTTT.

The sample holds one count of this clone. The CDR3 spells CSVEARQGAGELFF. In nucleotides, the CDR3 is TGCAGCGTTGAGGCCCGACAGGGGGCCGGGGAGCTGTTTTTT. The J gene is TRBJ2-2, the V gene TRBV29-1, with 9 bases that match TRBD1. The CDR3 has 14 residues. After removal of 3 bases from V and 6 bases from J, the junction contained 5 bases not matched to a gene. CDR1 is SQVTM, CDR2 ANQGSEA, per germline.

This chain joins TRBV6-5 and TRBJ1-5; D unclear. Germline CDR1 and CDR2: MNHEY and SVGAGI. The CDR3 runs 13 residues. The V gene lost 1 base and the J gene lost 4 bases, with 5 bases spanning the gap. The CDR3 spells CASSYLQNQPQHF. The DNA for the CDR3 is TGTGCCAGCAGTTACTTACAGAATCAGCCCCAGCATTTT.

V is TRBV19 and J is TRBJ2-1, with D possibly being TRBD2 (6 bases). Trimming shortened V by 8 bases and J by 6 bases, and 23 bases separated the two germline ends. The CDR3 sequence is 16 residues long. CDR1 and CDR2 (germline): LNHDA, SQIVND (reference sequence). Written as DNA, the CDR3 is TGTGCCAGTTCTAGTCCGTTCGGCGGGATCCGCAATGAGCAGTTCTTC. Translation gives CASSSPFGGIRNEQFF.

V gene TRBV4-2 combines with J gene TRBJ1-5; tentatively, D is TRBD1 (5 bases). This CDR3 spans 14 amino acids. In germline, CDR1 is LGHNA, CDR2 YNFKEQ. Trimming removed 5 bases at V and 1 base at J, with 9 bases between. Written as DNA, the CDR3 is TGTGCCAGCAGCTCTTGGACAAGCAATCAGCCCCAGCATTTT. It codes for CASSSWTSNQPQHF.

This clone has a single count. The V gene is TRBV30, the J gene TRBJ2-3, with TRBD2 identical over 9 bases. The germline V gene has CDR1 GTSNPN and CDR2 SVGIG (reference sequence). The CDR3 is 14 amino acids. Trimming took 5 bases from V and 5 from J; bases not matched to a gene: 8. The CDR3 sequence: CAWRLAGDGDTQYF. For the CDR3, the DNA is TGTGCCTGGCGGTTAGCGGGAGATGGAGATACGCAGTATTTT.

This chain connects TRBV28 to TRBJ2-2; 12 bases fit TRBD2. Per germline, CDR1 MDHEN and CDR2 SYDVKM. CDR3 length: 15 residues. The trim removed 4 bases at V and 5 bases at J, leaving 2 bases unmatched. CDR3 in amino acids: CASSSGTSGTGELFF. CDR3 bases: TGTGCCAGCAGTTCCGGGACTAGCGGGACCGGGGAGCTGTTTTTT.

The V call is TRBV4-3, the J call TRBJ2-5; no clear D. Germline assignment: CDR1 LGHNA and CDR2 YSLEER. The length of the CDR3 is 14 residues. The V and J ends lost 0 bases and 5 bases respectively, with 10 bases between them. CDR3 DNA sequence: TGCGCCAGCAGCCAAGATCGGGTCACGGAGACCCAGTACTTC. Translated: CASSQDRVTETQYF.

The chain carries TRBV19 and TRBJ1-5; maybe TRBD1 (6 bases). Germline V gene sequence: CDR1 LNHDA, CDR2 SQIVND (reference sequence). V was cut by 7 bases and J by 0 bases, with 10 bases left in between. The length of the CDR3 is 14 residues. CDR3 loop: CASNSGDSNQPQHF. CDR3 coding DNA: TGTGCCAGTAACTCAGGGGATAGCAATCAGCCCCAGCATTTT.

J is TRBJ1-1 and V is TRBV28, with D hard to call. Germline CDR1 is MDHEN and CDR2 is SYDVKM. This CDR3 has 11 amino acids. The V end was cut by 4 bases, the J end by 5 bases, with 5 bases between. This CDR3 is CASSSETEAFF. CDR3 coding DNA: TGTGCCAGCAGTTCAGAAACTGAAGCTTTCTTT.